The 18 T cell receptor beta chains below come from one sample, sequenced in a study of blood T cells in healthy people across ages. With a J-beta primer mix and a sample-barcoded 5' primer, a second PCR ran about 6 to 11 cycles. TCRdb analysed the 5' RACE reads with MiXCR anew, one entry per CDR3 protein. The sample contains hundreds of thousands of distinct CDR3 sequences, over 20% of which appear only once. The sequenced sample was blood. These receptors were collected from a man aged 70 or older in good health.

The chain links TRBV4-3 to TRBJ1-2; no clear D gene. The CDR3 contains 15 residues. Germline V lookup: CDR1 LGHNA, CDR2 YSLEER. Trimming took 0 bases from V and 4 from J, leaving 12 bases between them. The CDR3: CASSQDGGPGYGYTF. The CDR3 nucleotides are TGCGCCAGCAGCCAAGATGGAGGGCCCGGCTATGGCTACACCTTC.

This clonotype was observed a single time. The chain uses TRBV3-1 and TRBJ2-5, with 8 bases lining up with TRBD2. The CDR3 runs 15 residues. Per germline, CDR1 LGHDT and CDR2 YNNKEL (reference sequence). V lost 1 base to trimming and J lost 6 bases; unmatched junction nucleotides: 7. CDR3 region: CASSQGQRERKTQYF. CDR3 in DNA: TGTGCCAGCAGCCAAGGCCAGCGGGAGAGGAAGACCCAGTACTTC.

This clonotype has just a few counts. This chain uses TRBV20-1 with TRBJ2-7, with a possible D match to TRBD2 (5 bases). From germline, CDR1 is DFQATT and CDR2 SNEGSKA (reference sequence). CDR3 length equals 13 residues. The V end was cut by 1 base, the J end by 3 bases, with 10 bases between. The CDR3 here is CSARVLADYEQYF. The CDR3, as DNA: TGCAGTGCTAGAGTCCTAGCAGACTACGAGCAGTACTTC.

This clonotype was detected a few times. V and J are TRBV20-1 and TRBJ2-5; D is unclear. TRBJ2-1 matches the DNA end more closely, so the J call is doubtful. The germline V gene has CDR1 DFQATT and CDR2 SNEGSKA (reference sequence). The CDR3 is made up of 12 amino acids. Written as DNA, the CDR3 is TGCAGTGCTAGAGATCCCGTTTTTGAGCAGTTCTTC. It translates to CSARDPVFEQFF.

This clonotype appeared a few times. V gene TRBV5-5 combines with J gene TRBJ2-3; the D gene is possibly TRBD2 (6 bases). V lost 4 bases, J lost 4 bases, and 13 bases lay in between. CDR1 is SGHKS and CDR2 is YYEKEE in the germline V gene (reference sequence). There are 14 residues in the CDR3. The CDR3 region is CASSGGRSADTQYF. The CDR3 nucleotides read TGTGCCAGCAGCGGAGGGAGGAGCGCAGATACGCAGTATTTT.

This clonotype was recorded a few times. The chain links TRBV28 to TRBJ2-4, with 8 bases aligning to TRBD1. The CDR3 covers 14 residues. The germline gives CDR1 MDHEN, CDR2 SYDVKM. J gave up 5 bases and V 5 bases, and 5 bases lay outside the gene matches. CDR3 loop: CASSHGQGQNIQYF. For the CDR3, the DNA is TGTGCCAGCAGTCACGGACAGGGCCAAAACATTCAGTACTTC.

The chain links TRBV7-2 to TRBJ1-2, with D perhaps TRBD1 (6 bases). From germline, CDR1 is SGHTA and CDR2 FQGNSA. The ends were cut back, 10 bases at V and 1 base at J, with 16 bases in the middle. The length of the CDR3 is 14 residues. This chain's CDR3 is CAISQTGGNYGYTF. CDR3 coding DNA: TGTGCCATCTCCCAGACAGGTGGTAACTATGGCTACACCTTC.

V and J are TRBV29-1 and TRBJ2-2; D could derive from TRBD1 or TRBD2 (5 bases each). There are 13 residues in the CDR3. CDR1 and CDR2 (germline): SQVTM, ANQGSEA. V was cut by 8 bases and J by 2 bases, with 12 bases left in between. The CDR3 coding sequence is TGCAGCACGGGACGGGGTAACACCGGGGAGCTGTTTTTT. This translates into CSTGRGNTGELFF.

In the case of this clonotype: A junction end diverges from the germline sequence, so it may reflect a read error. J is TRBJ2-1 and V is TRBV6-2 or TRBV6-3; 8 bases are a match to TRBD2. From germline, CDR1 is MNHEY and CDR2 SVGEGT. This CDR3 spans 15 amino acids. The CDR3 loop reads CATLNQRESYNEQFF. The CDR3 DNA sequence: TGCGCCACCCTAAACCAGCGGGAGTCCTACAATGAGCAGTTCTTC.

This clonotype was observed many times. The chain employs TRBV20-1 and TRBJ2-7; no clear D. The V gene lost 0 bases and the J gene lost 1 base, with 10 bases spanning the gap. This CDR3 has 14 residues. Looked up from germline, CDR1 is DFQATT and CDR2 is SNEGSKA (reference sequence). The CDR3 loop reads CSARDLERSYEQYF. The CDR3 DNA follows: TGCAGTGCTAGAGATTTGGAACGGTCCTACGAGCAGTACTTC.

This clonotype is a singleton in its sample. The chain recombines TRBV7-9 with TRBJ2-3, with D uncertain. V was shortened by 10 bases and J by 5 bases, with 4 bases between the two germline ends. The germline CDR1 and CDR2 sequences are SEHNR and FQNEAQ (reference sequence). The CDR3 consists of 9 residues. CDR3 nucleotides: TGTGCCAATGAAGATACGCAGTATTTT. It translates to CANEDTQYF.

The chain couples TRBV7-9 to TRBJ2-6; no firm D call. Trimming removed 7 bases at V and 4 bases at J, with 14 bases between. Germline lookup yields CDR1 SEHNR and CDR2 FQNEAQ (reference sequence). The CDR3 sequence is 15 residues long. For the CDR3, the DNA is TGTGCCAGCATCCCCCAGGAGCGCGGGGCCAACGTCCTGACTTTC. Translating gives CASIPQERGANVLTF.

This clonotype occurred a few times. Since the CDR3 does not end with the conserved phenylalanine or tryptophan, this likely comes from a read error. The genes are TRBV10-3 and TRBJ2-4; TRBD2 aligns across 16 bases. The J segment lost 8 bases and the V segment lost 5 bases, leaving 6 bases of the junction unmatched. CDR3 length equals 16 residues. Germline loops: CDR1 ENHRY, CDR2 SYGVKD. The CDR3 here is CAISKGLAGGGDIQYS. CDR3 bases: TGTGCCATCAGTAAGGGACTAGCGGGAGGGGGGGACATTCAGTACTCC.

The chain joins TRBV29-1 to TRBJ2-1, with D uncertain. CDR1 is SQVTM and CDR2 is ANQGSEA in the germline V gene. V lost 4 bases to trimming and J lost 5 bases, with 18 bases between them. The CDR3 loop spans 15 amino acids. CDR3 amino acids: CSVVTAGSLNNEQFF. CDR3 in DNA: TGCAGCGTTGTTACGGCAGGATCTCTTAACAATGAGCAGTTCTTC.

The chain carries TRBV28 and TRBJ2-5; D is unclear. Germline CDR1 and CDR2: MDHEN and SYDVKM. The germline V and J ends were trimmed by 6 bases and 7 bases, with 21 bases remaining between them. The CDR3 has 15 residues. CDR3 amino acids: CASSRFAAVPGTQYF. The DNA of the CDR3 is TGTGCCAGCAGCCGATTTGCGGCCGTTCCAGGGACCCAGTACTTC.

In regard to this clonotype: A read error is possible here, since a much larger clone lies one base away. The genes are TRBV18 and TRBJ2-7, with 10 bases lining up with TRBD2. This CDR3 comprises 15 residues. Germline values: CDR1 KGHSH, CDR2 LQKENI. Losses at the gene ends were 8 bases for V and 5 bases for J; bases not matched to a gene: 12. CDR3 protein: CASARGTSELNEQYF. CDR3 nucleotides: TGTGCCAGCGCACGAGGGACTAGCGAGCTGAACGAGCAGTACTTC. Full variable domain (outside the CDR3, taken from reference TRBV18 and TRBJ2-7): NAGVMQNPRHLVRRRGQEARLRCSPMKGHSHVYWYRQLPEEGLKFMVYLQKENIIDESGMPKERFSAEFPKEGPSILRIQQVVRGDSAAYFCASARGTSELNEQYFGPGTRLTVT.

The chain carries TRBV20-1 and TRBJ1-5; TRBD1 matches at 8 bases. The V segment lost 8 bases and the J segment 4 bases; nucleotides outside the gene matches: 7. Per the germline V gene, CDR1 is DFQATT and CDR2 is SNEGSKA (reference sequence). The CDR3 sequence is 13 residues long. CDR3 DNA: TGCAGTATAAGACAGGGGAGTAATCAGCCCCAGCATTTT. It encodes CSIRQGSNQPQHF.

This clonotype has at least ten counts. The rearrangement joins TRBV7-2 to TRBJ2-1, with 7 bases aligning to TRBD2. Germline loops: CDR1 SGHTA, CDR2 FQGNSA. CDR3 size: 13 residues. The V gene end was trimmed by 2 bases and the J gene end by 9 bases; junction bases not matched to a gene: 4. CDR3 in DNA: TGTGCCAGCAGCTTAAAGGCGGGAGTTGAGCAGTTCTTC. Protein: CASSLKAGVEQFF.